This TCR beta chain was identified in a study of cytotoxic CD8 clonotypes in ibrutinib-treated CLL. About the study: Outcomes included around 24 partial and 2 complete responses; after median roughly 69 months, approximately 15 stayed remitted and some 12 progressed.

TCRdb's copy holds only in-frame clones and misses some; the assay was immunoSEQ multiplex PCR. The table lists tens of thousands of clones, over 50% of them singletons. V was pared by 1 base and J by 4 bases, with 5 bases of the junction left unmatched. This CDR3 is 15 amino acids long. Germline CDR1 reads MGHRA; CDR2 reads YSYEKL. The clonotype was recovered from a human donor with chronic lymphocytic leukemia. The gene calls are TRBV4-1 and TRBJ1-2; 8 bases agree with TRBD1. Sequenced material: PBMCs, taken after 24 months of ibrutinib treatment. CDR3 region: CASSQVRTGGYGYTF. The CDR3 DNA reads as TGCGCCAGCAGCCAAGTAAGAACAGGGGGCTATGGCTACACCTTC.